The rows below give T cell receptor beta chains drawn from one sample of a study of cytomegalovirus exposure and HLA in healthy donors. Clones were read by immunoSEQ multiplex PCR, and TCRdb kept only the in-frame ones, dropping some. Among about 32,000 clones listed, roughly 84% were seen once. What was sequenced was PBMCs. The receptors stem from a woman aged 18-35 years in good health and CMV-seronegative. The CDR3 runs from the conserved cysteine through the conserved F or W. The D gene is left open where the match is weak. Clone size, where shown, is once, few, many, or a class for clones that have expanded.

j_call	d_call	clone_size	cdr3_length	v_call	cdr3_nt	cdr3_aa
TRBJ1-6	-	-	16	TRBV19	TGTGCCAGTAGTTTACTGACAGACTCCTATAATTCACCCCTCAACTTT	CASSLLTDSYNSPLNF
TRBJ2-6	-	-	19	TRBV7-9	TGTGCCAGCAGCCCCGCCACATACAGGGTCCACTCTGGGGCCAACGTCCTGACTTTC	CASSPATYRVHSGANVLTF
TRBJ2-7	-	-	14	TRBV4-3	TGCGCCAGCAGGCTTTCCGTGCAGGGGTACGAGCAGTACTTC	CASRLSVQGYEQYF
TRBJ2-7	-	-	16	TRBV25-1	TGTGCCAGCAGTGACATAAGGGACACGAGCTCCTACGAGCAGTACTTC	CASSDIRDTSSYEQYF
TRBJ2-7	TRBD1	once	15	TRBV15	TGTGCCACCAGCAGGGACAGGGGTAGCTCCTACGAGCAGTACTTC	CATSRDRGSSYEQYF
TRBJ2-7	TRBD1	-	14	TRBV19	TGTGCCAGTAGTATCGGGACAGGGCGATACGAGCAGTACTTC	CASSIGTGRYEQYF
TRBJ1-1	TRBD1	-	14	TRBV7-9	TGTGCCAGCAGCGGGGCCAGGGGGGTCACTGAAGCTTTCTTT	CASSGARGVTEAFF
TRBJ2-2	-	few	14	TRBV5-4	TGTGCCAGCAGCTCAGGGGCGAACACCGGGGAGCTGTTTTTT	CASSSGANTGELFF
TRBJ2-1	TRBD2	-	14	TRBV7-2	TGTGCCAGCAGTGTAGCGGGAGGGCCTGATGAGCAGTTCTTC	CASSVAGGPDEQFF
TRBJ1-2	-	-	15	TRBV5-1	TGCGCCAGCAGCTTGGTTACAGGGTGGGATAATGGCTACACCTTC	CASSLVTGWDNGYTF
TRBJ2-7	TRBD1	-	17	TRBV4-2	TGTGCCAGCAGCCAAGATGAACTTGGACAGGCGACCTACGAGCAGTACTTC	CASSQDELGQATYEQYF
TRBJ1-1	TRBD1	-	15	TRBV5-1	TGCGCCAGCAGCCCAATTGGACAGGGGGATACTGAAGCTTTCTTT	CASSPIGQGDTEAFF
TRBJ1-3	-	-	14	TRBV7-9	TGTGCCAGCAGCTCCTGGGACATTGGAAACACCATATATTTT	CASSSWDIGNTIYF
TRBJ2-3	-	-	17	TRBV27	TGTGCCAGCAATCTACTCGCGACAGGCCCTAGCACAGATACGCAGTATTTT	CASNLLATGPSTDTQYF
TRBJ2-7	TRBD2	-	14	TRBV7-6	TGTGCCAGCAGCTTAGGCGGGGGGGCCTACGAGCAGTACTTC	CASSLGGGAYEQYF
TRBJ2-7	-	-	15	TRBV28	TGTGCCAGCAGTTCCCCCGGCGGACAGTCCTACGAGCAGTACTTC	CASSSPGGQSYEQYF
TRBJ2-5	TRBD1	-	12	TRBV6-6	TGTGCCGGAGGACAGGGCTCAGAGACCCAGTACTTC	CAGGQGSETQYF
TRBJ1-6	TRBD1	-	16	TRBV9	TGTGCCAGCAGCGTAGACGGGACAGGGGTAGCTTCACCCCTCCACTTT	CASSVDGTGVASPLHF
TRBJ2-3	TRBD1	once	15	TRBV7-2	TGTGCCAGCAGCAGACTCCGACAGGGGGCTGATACGCAGTATTTT	CASSRLRQGADTQYF
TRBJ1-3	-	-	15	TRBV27	TGTGCCAGCAGTTTAAATGGGGGCCATAGGAACACCATATATTTT	CASSLNGGHRNTIYF
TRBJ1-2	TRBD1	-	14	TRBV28	TGTGCCAGCAGTCGGGACAGGGGTATCTATGGCTACACCTTC	CASSRDRGIYGYTF
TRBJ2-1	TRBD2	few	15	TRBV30	TGTGCCTGGGAGCCACTAGCGGGGCGAATCAATGAGCAGTTCTTC	CAWEPLAGRINEQFF
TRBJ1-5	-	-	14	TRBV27	TGTGCCAGCAGCTCAAGCCGGGAGGACCCGGCCCAGCATTTT	CASSSSREDPAQHF
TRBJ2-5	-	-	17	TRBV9	TGTGCCAGCAGCGTAGGGGCCAGGTACCCTCACCAAGAGACCCAGTACTTC	CASSVGARYPHQETQYF
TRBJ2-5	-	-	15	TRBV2	TGTGCCAGCAGTTCTGACTACGGTGTACAAGAGACCCAGTACTTC	CASSSDYGVQETQYF
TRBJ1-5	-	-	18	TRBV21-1	TGTGCCAGCAGCAAAGGGTACGGGACAGGGGTCGGCAATCAGCCCCAGCATTTT	CASSKGYGTGVGNQPQHF
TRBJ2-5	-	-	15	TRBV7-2	TGTGCCAGCAGCTTAGCTGGGCAGTCTCAAGAGACCCAGTACTTC	CASSLAGQSQETQYF
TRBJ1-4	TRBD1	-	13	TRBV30	TGTGCCTGGAGCAGGGGGGCCGACGAAAAACTGTTTTTT	CAWSRGADEKLFF
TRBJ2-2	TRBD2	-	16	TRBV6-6	TGTGCCAGCAGTTACGGGCTAGCGGGAAACACCGGGGAGCTGTTTTTT	CASSYGLAGNTGELFF
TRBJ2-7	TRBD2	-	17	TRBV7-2	TGTGCCAGCAGCCTAGACTCGTCGGGACTAGGGACCTACGAGCAGTACTTC	CASSLDSSGLGTYEQYF
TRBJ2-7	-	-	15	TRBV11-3	TGTGCCAGCAGCTTAGGACAGGATGGCTCCTACGAGCAGTACTTC	CASSLGQDGSYEQYF
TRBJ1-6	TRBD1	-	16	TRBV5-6	TGTGCCAGCAGCCACCAAACAGGGGGATCAGCCTCACCCCTCCACTTT	CASSHQTGGSASPLHF
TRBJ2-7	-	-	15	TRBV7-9	TGTGCCAGCAGCTTAGGGGGTACAGGCAACTACGAGCAGTACTTC	CASSLGGTGNYEQYF